Reported below is one T cell receptor beta chain. What it binds is unknown. The assay was immunoSEQ multiplex PCR, and TCRdb's table has in-frame clones only and misses some. Of about 94,000 clones in the sample, over 85% are singletons; the top ten hold approximately 0.48%. Unstimulated regulatory T cells (CD4+CD25+CD127-), CD4+CD25- non-regulatory cells, CD4 and CD8 cells were FACS-sorted from thawed PBMCs. This specimen comes from a study of Tregs in tolerant kidney transplant recipients. Study details: Related graft donors supplied nonmyeloablative bone marrow transplants, and mixed chimerism was transient. General observations from the study: Tregs expanded with activated donor B cells seemed most donor-specific. Tolerant patients' donor-specific Tregs expanded beyond overall Tregs, suggesting antigen-driven growth.

This CDR3 has 12 residues. J was trimmed by 7 bases and V by 11 bases; bases with no gene match: 9. Germline V gives CDR1 MNHNS, CDR2 SASEGT. Sequencing was performed on CD4+ T cells from blood, taken before the transplant. The clonotype originates from a human donor who received a combined kidney and bone marrow transplant. The chain carries TRBV6-1 and TRBJ1-2, with 8 bases fitting TRBD1. Here the CDR3 reads CALQGGMTGYTF. The DNA for the CDR3 is TGTGCCTTACAGGGGGGGATGACTGGCTACACCTTC.